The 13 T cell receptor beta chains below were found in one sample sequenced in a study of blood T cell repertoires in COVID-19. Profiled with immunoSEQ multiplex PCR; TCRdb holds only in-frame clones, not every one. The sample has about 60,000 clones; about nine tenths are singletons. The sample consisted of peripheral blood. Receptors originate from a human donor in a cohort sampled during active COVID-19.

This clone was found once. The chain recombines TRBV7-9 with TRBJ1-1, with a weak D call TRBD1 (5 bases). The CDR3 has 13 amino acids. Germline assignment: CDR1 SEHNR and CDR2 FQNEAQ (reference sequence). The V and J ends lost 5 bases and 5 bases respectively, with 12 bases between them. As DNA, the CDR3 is TGTGCCAGCAGCCAAGGGCAGGGAACTGAAGCTTTCTTT. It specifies CASSQGQGTEAFF.

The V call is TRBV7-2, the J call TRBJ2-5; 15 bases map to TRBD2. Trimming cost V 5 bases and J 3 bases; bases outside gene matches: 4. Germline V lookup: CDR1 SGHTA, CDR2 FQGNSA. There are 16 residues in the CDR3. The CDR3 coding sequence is TGTGCCAGCAGCCGGGGACTAGCGGGAGGAGAAGAGACCCAGTACTTC. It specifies CASSRGLAGGEETQYF.

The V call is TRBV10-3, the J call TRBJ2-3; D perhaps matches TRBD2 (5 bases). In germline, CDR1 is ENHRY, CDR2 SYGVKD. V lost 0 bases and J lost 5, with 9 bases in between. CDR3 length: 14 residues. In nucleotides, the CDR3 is TGTGCCATCAGTGAGTCCGGTGAGGGAGATACGCAGTATTTT. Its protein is CAISESGEGDTQYF.

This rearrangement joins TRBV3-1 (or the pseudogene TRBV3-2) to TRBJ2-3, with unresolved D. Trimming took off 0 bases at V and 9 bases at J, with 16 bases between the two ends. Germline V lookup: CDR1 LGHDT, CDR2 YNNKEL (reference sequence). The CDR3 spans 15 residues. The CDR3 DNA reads TGTGCCAGCAGCCAAGATTTCGCGGCGCTTTTCACGCAGTATTTT. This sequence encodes CASSQDFAALFTQYF.

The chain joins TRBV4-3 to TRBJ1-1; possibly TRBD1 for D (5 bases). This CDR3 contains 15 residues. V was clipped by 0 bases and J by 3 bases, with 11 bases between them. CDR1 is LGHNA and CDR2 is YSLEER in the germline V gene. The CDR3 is CASSQEGRVYTEAFF. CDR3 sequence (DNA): TGCGCCAGCAGCCAAGAGGGCAGGGTGTACACTGAAGCTTTCTTT.

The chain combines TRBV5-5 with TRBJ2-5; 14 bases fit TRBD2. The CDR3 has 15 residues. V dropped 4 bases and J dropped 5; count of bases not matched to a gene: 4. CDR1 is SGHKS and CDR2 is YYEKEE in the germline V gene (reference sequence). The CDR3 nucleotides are TGTGCCAGCAGCATGGGACTAGCGGGGGCGGAGACCCAGTACTTC. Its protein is CASSMGLAGAETQYF.

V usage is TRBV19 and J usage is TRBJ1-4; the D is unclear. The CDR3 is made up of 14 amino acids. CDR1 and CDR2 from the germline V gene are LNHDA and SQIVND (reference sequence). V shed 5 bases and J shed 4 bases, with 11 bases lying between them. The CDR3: CASSRFYNNEKLFF. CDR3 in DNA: TGTGCCAGTAGTCGTTTTTACAATAATGAAAAACTGTTTTTT. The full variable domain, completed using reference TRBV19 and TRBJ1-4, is DGGITQSPKYLFRKEGQNVTLSCEQNLNHDAMYWYRQDPGQGLRLIYYSQIVNDFQKGDIAEGYSVSREKKESFPLTVTSAQKNPTAFYLCASSRFYNNEKLFFGSGTQLSVL.

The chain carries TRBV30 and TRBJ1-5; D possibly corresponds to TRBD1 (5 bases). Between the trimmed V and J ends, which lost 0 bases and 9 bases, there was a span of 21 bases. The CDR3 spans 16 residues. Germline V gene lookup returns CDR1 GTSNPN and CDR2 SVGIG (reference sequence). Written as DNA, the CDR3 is TGTGCCTGGAGTGTACGGAGGGCAGGGTCAATCTCGCCCCAGCATTTT. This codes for CAWSVRRAGSISPQHF.

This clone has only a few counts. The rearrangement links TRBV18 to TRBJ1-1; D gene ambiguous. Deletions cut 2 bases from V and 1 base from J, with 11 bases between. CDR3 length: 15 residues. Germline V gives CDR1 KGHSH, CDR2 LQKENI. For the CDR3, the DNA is TGTGCCAGCTCACCAATTTTCAAATCGAACACTGAAGCTTTCTTT. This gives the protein CASSPIFKSNTEAFF.

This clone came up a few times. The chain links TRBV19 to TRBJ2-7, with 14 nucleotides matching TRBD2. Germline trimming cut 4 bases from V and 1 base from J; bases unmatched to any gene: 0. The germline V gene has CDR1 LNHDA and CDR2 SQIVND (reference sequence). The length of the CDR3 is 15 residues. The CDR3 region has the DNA TGTGCCAGTAGTAGACTAGCGGGGGGGTCCTACGAGCAGTACTTC. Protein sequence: CASSRLAGGSYEQYF.

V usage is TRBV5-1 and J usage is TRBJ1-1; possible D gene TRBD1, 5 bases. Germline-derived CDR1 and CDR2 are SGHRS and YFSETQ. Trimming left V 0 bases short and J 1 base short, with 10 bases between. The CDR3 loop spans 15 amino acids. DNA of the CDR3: TGCGCCAGCAGCTTGGTCTCGGGGGGGAACACTGAAGCTTTCTTT. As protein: CASSLVSGGNTEAFF.

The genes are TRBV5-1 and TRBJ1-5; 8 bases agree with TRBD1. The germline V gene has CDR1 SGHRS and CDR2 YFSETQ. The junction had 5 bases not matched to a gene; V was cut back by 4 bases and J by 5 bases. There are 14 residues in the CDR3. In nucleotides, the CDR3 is TGCGCCAGCAGCCTGACAGGGGTGGATCAGCCCCAGCATTTT. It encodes CASSLTGVDQPQHF.

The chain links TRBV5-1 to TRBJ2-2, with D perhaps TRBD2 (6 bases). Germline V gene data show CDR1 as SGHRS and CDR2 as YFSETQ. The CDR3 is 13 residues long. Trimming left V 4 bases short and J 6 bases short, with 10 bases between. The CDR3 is CASSPGEAGELFF. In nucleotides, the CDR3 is TGCGCCAGCAGCCCCGGGGAGGCCGGGGAGCTGTTTTTT. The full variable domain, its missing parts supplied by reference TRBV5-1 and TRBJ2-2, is KAGVTQTPRYLIKTRGQQVTLSCSPISGHRSVSWYQQTPGQGLQFLFEYFSETQRNKGNFPGRFSGRQFSNSRSEMNVSTLELGDSALYLCASSPGEAGELFFGEGSRLTVL.